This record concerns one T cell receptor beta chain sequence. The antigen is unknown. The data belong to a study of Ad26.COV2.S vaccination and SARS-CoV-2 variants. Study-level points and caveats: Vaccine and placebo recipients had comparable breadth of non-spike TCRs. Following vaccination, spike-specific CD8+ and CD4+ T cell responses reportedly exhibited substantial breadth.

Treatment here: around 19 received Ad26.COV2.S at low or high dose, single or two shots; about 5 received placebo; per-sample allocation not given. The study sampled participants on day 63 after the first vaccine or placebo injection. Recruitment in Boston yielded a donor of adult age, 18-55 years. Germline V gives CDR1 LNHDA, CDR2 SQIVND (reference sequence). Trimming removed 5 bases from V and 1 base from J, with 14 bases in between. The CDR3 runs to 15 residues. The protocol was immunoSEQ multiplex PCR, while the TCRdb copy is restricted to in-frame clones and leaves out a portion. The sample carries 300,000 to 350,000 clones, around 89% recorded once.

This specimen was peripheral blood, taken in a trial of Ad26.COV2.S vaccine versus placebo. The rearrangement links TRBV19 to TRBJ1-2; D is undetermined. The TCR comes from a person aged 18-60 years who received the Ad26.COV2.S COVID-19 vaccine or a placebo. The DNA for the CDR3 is TGTGCCAGTAGTCAATTTGGTGGAATTAACTATGGCTACACCTTC. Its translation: CASSQFGGINYGYTF.